The T cell receptor beta chain under discussion was sequenced for a study of blood T cells in healthy people across ages. Study-level points and caveats: Both higher diversity and more naive CD4+ cells marked long-lived donors when set against aged donors. Without sorted subsets, naive and antigen-experienced compartments could not be conclusively compared.

Donors each provided 7.5 to 10 milliliters of peripheral blood. The second PCR ran about 6 to 11 cycles with a sample-barcoded 5' primer and J-beta primers. TCRdb analysed the 5' RACE reads with MiXCR anew, one entry per CDR3 protein. Of about 1.5 million distinct CDR3 sequences in the sample, 35% to 45% are singletons; the top ten hold 4%. This clonotype occurred a few times. Antigen: not known. This TCR derives from a woman under 30 in good health. The sequencing input was blood.

CDR3 region: CASSALGLYNEQYF. The CDR3 nucleotides are TGTGCCAGCAGTGCTTTAGGACTCTACAATGAGCAGTACTTC. The chain has TRBV7-2 and TRBJ2-1, with D possibly being TRBD2 (5 bases). The J call could be wrong; TRBJ2-7 is a better fit for the DNA end. Germline V gene sequence: CDR1 SGHTA, CDR2 FQGNSA. The CDR3 contains 14 residues.